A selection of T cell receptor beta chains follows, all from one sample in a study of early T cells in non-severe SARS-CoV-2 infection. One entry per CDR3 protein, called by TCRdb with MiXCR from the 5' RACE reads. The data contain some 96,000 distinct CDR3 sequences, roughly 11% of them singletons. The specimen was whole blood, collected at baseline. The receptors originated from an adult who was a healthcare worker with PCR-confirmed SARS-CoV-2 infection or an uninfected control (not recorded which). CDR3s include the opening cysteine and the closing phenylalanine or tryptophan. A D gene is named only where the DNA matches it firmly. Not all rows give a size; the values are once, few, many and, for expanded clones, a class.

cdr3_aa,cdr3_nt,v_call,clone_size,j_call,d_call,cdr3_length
CASSQGWASGRRSYNEQFF,TGTGCCAGCAGCCAAGGTTGGGCTAGCGGGAGGAGGTCCTACAATGAGCAGTTCTTC,TRBV14,many,TRBJ2-1,TRBD2,19
CATSSGKTGSYTEAFF,TGTGCCACCAGCAGCGGTAAGACAGGCTCGTACACTGAAGCTTTCTTT,TRBV15,many,TRBJ1-1,NA,16
CASSFNPRQGYEQYF,TGTGCCAGCAGCTTCAATCCCCGACAGGGCTACGAGCAGTACTTC,TRBV13,few,TRBJ2-7,TRBD1,15
CSARVGREPYEQYF,TGCAGTGCTAGAGTCGGCAGGGAACCCTACGAGCAGTACTTC,TRBV20-1,many,TRBJ2-7,NA,14
CSASRTENYGYTF,TGCAGTGCTAGTAGGACGGAAAACTATGGCTACACCTTC,TRBV20-1,many,TRBJ1-2,NA,13
CSVEGRIYGYTF,TGCAGCGTTGAAGGGCGGATCTATGGCTACACCTTC,TRBV29-1,many,TRBJ1-2,NA,12
CASSLEQGPHEKLFF,TGTGCCAGCTCCCTTGAACAGGGGCCCCATGAAAAACTGTTTTTT,TRBV18,few,TRBJ1-4,TRBD1,15
CASSLGRSDTQYF,TGTGCCAGCAGCTTGGGACGGAGTGATACGCAGTATTTT,TRBV13,few,TRBJ2-3,NA,13
CASSPLRSLAQYF,TGTGCCAGCAGTCCTTTGAGGAGTCTTGCGCAGTATTTT,TRBV27,NA,TRBJ2-3,NA,13
CASNMNTGELFF,TGTGCCAGCAACATGAACACCGGGGAGCTGTTTTTT,TRBV12-3/TRBV12-4,NA,TRBJ2-2,NA,12
CAISEFGTSGSADTQYF,TGTGCCATCAGTGAGTTCGGGACTAGCGGGAGTGCGGATACGCAGTATTTT,TRBV10-3,many,TRBJ2-3,TRBD2,17
CSVEGPLQFTDTQYF,TGCAGCGTTGAAGGGCCCCTTCAATTCACAGATACGCAGTATTTT,TRBV29-1,many,TRBJ2-3,NA,15
CASSRAGTPTYEQYF,TGTGCCAGCAGCCGAGCCGGGACACCGACCTACGAGCAGTACTTC,TRBV7-9,NA,TRBJ2-7,NA,15
CGSSPPEREGRHIQYF,TGTGGCAGCTCACCACCGGAACGGGAGGGCCGGCACATTCAGTACTTC,TRBV18,NA,TRBJ2-4,TRBD2,16
CASSSRRDTDYEQYF,TGTGCCAGCAGTTCTCGGCGGGACACAGACTACGAGCAGTACTTC,TRBV6-2/TRBV6-3,many,TRBJ2-7,NA,15
CASSQGVLAGRYEQYF,TGTGCCAGCAGCCAAGGTGTACTAGCGGGAAGGTACGAGCAGTACTTC,TRBV14,many,TRBJ2-7,TRBD2,16
CASSPGARTEAFF,TGTGCCAGCAGCCCCGGGGCTCGCACTGAAGCTTTCTTT,TRBV27,few,TRBJ1-1,NA,13
CASSHVRASNNYGYTF,TGTGCCAGCAGCCACGTACGGGCATCCAATAACTATGGCTACACCTTC,TRBV3-1,many,TRBJ1-2,NA,16
CSVPGLTDTQYF,TGCAGCGTGCCAGGGCTCACAGATACGCAGTATTTT,TRBV29-1,few,TRBJ2-3,NA,12
CAISGGLASNTDTQYF,TGTGCCATCAGTGGGGGACTAGCCTCTAACACAGATACGCAGTATTTT,TRBV10-3,many,TRBJ2-3,TRBD2,16
CASDRANYGYTF,TGTGCCAGCGACAGGGCCAACTATGGCTACACCTTC,TRBV9,many,TRBJ1-2,TRBD1,12
CASSLGSVSATDTQYF,TGTGCCAGCAGCTTAGGGAGTGTGAGCGCTACAGATACGCAGTATTTT,TRBV11-2,many,TRBJ2-3,NA,16
CSVLRALGGTDTQYF,TGCAGCGTCCTCCGGGCCCTAGGAGGCACAGATACGCAGTATTTT,TRBV29-1,many,TRBJ2-3,NA,15
CATRRESNTGELFF,TGTGCCACCCGGCGGGAGTCGAACACCGGGGAGCTGTTTTTT,TRBV15,many,TRBJ2-2,TRBD2,14
CASSFSGTGRLNEQFF,TGTGCCAGCAGCTTCTCCGGGACAGGGAGACTCAATGAGCAGTTCTTC,TRBV7-9,NA,TRBJ2-1,TRBD1,16
CASSLGRRSQETQYF,TGTGCCAGCAGTTTAGGGCGACGGAGCCAAGAGACCCAGTACTTC,TRBV12-3/TRBV12-4,few,TRBJ2-5,NA,15
CASSPPAGQALDEQFF,TGTGCCAGCAGCCCCCCTGCGGGACAGGCCCTAGATGAGCAGTTCTTC,TRBV7-9,few,TRBJ2-1,TRBD1,16
CAIASAGLASYEQYF,TGTGCCATTGCAAGTGCGGGACTAGCCTCCTACGAGCAGTACTTC,TRBV6-2/TRBV6-3,NA,TRBJ2-7,TRBD2,15
CATRDRGSYEQYF,TGTGCCACCCGGGACAGGGGCTCCTACGAGCAGTACTTC,TRBV7-2,NA,TRBJ2-7,TRBD1,13
CSVSASGANVLTF,TGCAGCGTTTCGGCCTCTGGGGCCAACGTCCTGACTTTC,TRBV29-1,few,TRBJ2-6,NA,13
CASSLLSGRGFSGNTIYF,TGTGCCAGCAGCTTACTCAGTGGACGGGGTTTCTCTGGAAACACCATATATTTT,TRBV11-2,few,TRBJ1-3,NA,18
CASIAGGKNYGYTF,TGTGCCAGCATTGCTGGGGGAAAGAACTATGGCTACACCTTC,TRBV6-2/TRBV6-3,many,TRBJ1-2,NA,14
CSVGTSNDNEQFF,TGCAGCGTTGGGACTAGCAATGACAATGAGCAGTTCTTC,TRBV29-1,few,TRBJ2-1,TRBD2,13
CASSLADTQYF,TGCGCCAGCAGCTTGGCAGATACGCAGTATTTT,TRBV5-1,few,TRBJ2-3,NA,11
CASSPRSGTGELFF,TGTGCCAGCAGCCCTAGGTCCGGCACCGGGGAGCTGTTTTTT,TRBV5-5,few,TRBJ2-2,NA,14
CASSQGPQYNEQFF,TGTGCCAGCAGCCAAGGTCCCCAGTACAATGAGCAGTTCTTC,TRBV3-1,few,TRBJ2-1,NA,14
CASSGRTTDTQYF,TGTGCCAGCAGCGGACGGACCACAGATACGCAGTATTTT,TRBV6-6,few,TRBJ2-3,NA,13
CASSQTLYEQYF,TGCGCCAGCAGCCAAACCCTATACGAGCAGTACTTC,TRBV4-1,NA,TRBJ2-7,NA,12
CASSTTYGYTF,TGTGCCAGCAGCACGACTTATGGCTACACCTTC,TRBV7-2,few,TRBJ1-2,NA,11
CASRAQGAADEQFF,TGTGCCAGCAGGGCGCAGGGGGCGGCTGATGAGCAGTTCTTC,TRBV2,few,TRBJ2-1,TRBD1,14
CATSGGGPNTGELFF,TGTGCCACCAGTGGAGGGGGACCGAACACCGGGGAGCTGTTTTTT,TRBV24-1,NA,TRBJ2-2,NA,15
CASSMTENYGYTF,TGTGCCAGTAGTATGACGGAGAACTATGGCTACACCTTC,TRBV19,many,TRBJ1-2,NA,13
CASSWDSLNTEAFF,TGTGCCAGCAGTTGGGACAGTTTGAACACTGAAGCTTTCTTT,TRBV12-3/TRBV12-4,NA,TRBJ1-1,TRBD1,14
CSARDYQQDNQPQHF,TGCAGTGCTAGAGATTATCAACAGGACAATCAGCCCCAGCATTTT,TRBV20-1,NA,TRBJ1-5,NA,15
CAWSVQEQREKLFF,TGTGCCTGGAGTGTACAGGAACAGAGGGAAAAACTGTTTTTT,TRBV30,NA,TRBJ1-4,NA,14
CSVPSDRRTFF,TGCAGCGTACCGTCCGACAGGAGGACTTTCTTT,TRBV29-1,NA,TRBJ1-1,NA,11
CASSYSTQYYGYTF,TGTGCCAGCAGTTACTCGACACAGTACTATGGCTACACCTTC,TRBV6-2/TRBV6-3,many,TRBJ1-2,NA,14
CSASLQEVTDTQYF,TGCAGTGCTAGTCTTCAGGAGGTCACAGATACGCAGTATTTT,TRBV20-1,few,TRBJ2-3,NA,14
CASSLGLGQGITEAFF,TGTGCCAGCAGCTTAGGATTGGGACAGGGAATCACTGAAGCTTTCTTT,TRBV13,few,TRBJ1-1,TRBD1,16
CASMTSGGRDEQFF,TGTGCCAGCATGACTAGCGGGGGTCGGGATGAGCAGTTCTTC,TRBV6-1,many,TRBJ2-1,TRBD2,14
CASRAVTEAFF,TGTGCCAGCCGGGCGGTAACTGAAGCTTTCTTT,TRBV7-9,NA,TRBJ1-1,NA,11
CASSFASDTQYF,TGTGCCAGCAGCTTTGCCTCAGATACGCAGTATTTT,TRBV12-3/TRBV12-4,NA,TRBJ2-3,NA,12
CASSQQGALNEQYF,TGTGCCAGCAGTCAACAGGGGGCTCTGAACGAGCAGTACTTC,TRBV6-6,few,TRBJ2-7,TRBD1,14
CASTINRDPGAETQYF,TGTGCCAGCACTATTAACCGGGACCCCGGGGCAGAGACCCAGTACTTC,TRBV6-6,many,TRBJ2-5,NA,16
CASSPMTSSSTDTQYF,TGTGCCAGCTCACCAATGACTAGCAGCTCCACAGATACGCAGTATTTT,TRBV18,few,TRBJ2-3,TRBD2,16